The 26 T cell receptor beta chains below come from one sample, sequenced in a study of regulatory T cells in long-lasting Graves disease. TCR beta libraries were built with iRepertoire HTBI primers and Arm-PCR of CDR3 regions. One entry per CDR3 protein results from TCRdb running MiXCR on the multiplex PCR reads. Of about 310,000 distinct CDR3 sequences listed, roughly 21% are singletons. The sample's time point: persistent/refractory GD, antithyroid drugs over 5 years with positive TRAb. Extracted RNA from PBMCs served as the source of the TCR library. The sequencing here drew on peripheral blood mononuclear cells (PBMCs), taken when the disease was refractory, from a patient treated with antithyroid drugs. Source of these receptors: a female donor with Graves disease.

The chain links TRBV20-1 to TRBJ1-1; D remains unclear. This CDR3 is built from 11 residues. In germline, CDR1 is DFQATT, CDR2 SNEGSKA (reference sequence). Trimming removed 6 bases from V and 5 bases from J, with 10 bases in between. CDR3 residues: CSAGLVTEAFF. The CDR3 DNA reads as TGCAGTGCAGGGCTGGTTACTGAAGCTTTCTTT.

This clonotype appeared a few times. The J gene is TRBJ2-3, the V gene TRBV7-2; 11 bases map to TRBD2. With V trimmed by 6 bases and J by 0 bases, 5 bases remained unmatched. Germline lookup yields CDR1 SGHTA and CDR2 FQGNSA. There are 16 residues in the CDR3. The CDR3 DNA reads TGTGCCAGCAGGCAAACTAGCGGGAGTAGCACAGATACGCAGTATTTT. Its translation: CASRQTSGSSTDTQYF.

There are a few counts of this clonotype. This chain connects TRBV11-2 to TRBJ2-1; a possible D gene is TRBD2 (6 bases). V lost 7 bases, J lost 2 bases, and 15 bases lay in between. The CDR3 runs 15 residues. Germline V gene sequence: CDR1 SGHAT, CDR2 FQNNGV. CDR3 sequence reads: CASKRERAAYNEQFF. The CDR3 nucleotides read TGTGCCAGCAAAAGGGAGCGGGCGGCCTACAATGAGCAGTTCTTC.

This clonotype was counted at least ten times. Here the CDR3 reads CASSPGTWVWFF. The CDR3 region has the DNA TGTGCCAGCAGTCCCGGGACATGGGTATGGTTTTTT. V usage is TRBV28 and J usage is TRBJ1-4; D possibly corresponds to TRBD1 (6 bases). The CDR3 has 12 residues. Germline V lookup: CDR1 MDHEN, CDR2 SYDVKM. The ends were cut back, 5 bases at V and 16 bases at J, with 17 bases in the middle.

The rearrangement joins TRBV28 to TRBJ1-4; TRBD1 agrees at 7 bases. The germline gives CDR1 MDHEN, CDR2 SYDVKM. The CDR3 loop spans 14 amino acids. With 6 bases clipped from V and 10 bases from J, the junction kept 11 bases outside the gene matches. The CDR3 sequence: CASRPTGEVGKLFF. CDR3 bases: TGTGCCAGCAGACCAACAGGGGAGGTGGGAAAACTGTTTTTT.

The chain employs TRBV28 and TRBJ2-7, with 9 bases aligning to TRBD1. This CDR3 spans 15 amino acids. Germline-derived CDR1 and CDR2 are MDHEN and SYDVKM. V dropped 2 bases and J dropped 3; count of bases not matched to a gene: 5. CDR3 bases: TGTGCCAGCAGTTTAGCGGGACAGGGTCGCTACGAGCAGTACTTC. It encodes CASSLAGQGRYEQYF. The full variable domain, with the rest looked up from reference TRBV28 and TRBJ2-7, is DVKVTQSSRYLVKRTGEKVFLECVQDMDHENMFWYRQDPGLGLRLIYFSYDVKMKEKGDIPEGYSVSREKKERFSLILESASTNQTSMYLCASSLAGQGRYEQYFGPGTRLTVT.

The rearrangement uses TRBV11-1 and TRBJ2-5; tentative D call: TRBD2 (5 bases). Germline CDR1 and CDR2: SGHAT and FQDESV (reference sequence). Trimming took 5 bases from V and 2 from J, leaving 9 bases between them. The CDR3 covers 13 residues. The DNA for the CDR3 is TGTGCCAGCAGCGGTCCGGGGCAAGAGACCCAGTACTTC. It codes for CASSGPGQETQYF. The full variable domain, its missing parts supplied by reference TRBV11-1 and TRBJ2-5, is EAEVAQSPRYKITEKSQAVAFWCDPISGHATLYWYRQILGQGPELLVQFQDESVVDDSQLPKDRFSAERLKGVDSTLKIQPAELGDSAMYLCASSGPGQETQYFGPGTRLLVL.

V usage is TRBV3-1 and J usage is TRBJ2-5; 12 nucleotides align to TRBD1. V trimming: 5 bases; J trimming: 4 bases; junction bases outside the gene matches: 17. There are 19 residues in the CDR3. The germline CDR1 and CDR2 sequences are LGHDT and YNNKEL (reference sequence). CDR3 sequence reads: CASSSSGTGGGGILETQYF. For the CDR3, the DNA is TGTGCCAGCAGCTCCTCCGGGACAGGGGGCGGCGGAATTTTAGAGACCCAGTACTTC.

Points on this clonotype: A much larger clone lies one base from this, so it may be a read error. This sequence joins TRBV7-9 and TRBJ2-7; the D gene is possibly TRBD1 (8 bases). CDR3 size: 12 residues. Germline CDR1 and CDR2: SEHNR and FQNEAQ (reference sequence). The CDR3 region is CVSGTGAYEQYF. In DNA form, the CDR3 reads TGTGTCAGCGGGACAGGCGCCTACGAGCAGTACTTC.

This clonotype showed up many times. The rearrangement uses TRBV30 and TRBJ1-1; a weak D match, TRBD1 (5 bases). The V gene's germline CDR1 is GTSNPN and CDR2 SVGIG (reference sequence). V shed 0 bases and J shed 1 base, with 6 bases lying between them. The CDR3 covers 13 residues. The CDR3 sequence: CAWSVQENTEAFF. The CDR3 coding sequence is TGTGCCTGGAGTGTACAGGAGAACACTGAAGCTTTCTTT.

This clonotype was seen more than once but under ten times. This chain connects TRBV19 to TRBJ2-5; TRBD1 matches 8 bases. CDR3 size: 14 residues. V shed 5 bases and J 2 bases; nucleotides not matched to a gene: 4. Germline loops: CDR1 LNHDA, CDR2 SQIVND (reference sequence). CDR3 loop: CASSSRGQQETQYF. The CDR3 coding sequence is TGTGCCAGTAGTTCCAGGGGGCAACAAGAGACCCAGTACTTC.

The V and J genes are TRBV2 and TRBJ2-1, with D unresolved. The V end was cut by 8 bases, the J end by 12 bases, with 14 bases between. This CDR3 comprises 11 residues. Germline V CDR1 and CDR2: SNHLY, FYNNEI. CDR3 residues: CASQFPPLQFF. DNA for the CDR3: TGTGCCAGCCAATTTCCGCCGTTGCAGTTCTTC.

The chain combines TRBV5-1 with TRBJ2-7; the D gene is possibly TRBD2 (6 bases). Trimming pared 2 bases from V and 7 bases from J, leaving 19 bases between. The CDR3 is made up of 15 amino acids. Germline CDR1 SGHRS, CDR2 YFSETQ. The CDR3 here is CASSLGGVQIREQYF. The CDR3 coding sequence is TGCGCCAGCAGCTTAGGCGGGGTTCAGATACGGGAGCAGTACTTC.

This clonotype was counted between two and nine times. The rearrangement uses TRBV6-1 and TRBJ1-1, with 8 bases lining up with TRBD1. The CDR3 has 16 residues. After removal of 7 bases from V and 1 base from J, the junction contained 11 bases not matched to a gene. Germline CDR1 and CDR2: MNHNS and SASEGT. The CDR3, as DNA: TGTGCCAGCACTCTAAGCACAGGGGGAAAGAACACTGAAGCTTTCTTT. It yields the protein CASTLSTGGKNTEAFF.

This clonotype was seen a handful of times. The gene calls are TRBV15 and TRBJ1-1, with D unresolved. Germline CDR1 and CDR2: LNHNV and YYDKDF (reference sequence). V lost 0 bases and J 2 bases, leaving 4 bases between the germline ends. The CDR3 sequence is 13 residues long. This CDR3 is CATSRDFNTEAFF. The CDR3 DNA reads TGTGCCACCAGCAGAGATTTTAACACTGAAGCTTTCTTT.

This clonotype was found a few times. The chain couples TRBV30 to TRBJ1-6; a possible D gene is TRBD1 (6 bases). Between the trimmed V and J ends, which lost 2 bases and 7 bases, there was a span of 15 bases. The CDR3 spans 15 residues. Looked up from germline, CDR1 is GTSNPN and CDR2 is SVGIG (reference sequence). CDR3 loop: CAWSRLQGHNSPLHF. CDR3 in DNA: TGTGCCTGGAGTAGATTACAGGGTCACAATTCACCCCTCCACTTT.

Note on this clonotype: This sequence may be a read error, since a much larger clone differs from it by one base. CDR3 protein: CANSYQGETQYF. The CDR3 bases are TGTGCCAACAGTTATCAAGGGGAGACCCAGTACTTC. The chain employs TRBV6-5 and TRBJ2-5; no firm D call. Germline values: CDR1 MNHEY, CDR2 SVGAGI. The CDR3 contains 12 residues.

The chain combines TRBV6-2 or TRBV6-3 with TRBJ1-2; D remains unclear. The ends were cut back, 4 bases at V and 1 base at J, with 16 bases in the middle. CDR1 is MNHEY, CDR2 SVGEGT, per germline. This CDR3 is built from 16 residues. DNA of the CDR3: TGTGCCAGCAGTTCTGAGTCTTCCGCATATAACTATGGCTACACCTTC. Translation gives CASSSESSAYNYGYTF.

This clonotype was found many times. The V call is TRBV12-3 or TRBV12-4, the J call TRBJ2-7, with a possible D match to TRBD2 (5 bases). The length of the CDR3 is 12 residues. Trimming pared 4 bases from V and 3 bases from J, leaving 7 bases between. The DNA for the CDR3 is TGTGCCAGCAGTTCCGGGGACTACGAGCAGTACTTC. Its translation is CASSSGDYEQYF.

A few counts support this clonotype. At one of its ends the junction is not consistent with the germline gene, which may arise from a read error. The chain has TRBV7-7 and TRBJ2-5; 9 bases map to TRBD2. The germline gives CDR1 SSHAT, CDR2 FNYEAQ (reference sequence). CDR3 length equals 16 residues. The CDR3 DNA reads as TGTGCTAGCAGCTTAACCAGCGGGAGGTCCCAAGAGACCCAGTACTTC. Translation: CASSLTSGRSQETQYF.

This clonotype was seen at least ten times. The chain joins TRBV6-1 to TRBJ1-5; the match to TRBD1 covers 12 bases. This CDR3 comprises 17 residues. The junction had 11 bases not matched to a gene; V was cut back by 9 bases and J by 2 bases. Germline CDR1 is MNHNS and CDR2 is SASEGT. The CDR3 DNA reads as TGTGCCAGTCGAGGGACAGGGGGCGGGAGGGGCAATCAGCCCCAGCATTTT. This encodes CASRGTGGGRGNQPQHF.

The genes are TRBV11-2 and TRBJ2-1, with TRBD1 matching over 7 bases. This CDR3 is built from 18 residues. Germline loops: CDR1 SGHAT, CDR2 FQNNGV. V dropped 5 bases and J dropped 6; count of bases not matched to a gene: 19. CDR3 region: CASSGEGTEGQTLNEQFF. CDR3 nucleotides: TGTGCCAGCAGCGGAGAGGGGACAGAGGGACAGACTCTCAATGAGCAGTTCTTC.

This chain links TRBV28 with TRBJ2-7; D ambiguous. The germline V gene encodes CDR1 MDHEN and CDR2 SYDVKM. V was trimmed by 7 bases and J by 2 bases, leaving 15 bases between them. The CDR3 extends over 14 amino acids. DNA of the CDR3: TGTGCCAGCACCCCTGGATTCCCCCCCTACGAGCAGTACTTC. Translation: CASTPGFPPYEQYF.

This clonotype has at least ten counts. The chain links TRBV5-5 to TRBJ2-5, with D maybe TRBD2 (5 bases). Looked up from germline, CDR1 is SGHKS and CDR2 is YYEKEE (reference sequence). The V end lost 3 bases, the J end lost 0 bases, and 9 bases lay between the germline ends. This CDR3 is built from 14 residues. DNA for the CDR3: TGTGCCAGCAGCTCGCAGCGGAACCAAGAGACCCAGTACTTC. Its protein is CASSSQRNQETQYF.

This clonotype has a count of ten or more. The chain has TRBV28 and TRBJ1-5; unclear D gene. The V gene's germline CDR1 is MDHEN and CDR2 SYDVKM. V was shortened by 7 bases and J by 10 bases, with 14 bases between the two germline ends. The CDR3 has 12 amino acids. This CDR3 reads CASTPPNGPQHF. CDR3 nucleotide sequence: TGTGCCAGCACCCCCCCCAACGGCCCCCAGCATTTT.

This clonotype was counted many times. This CDR3 is CASSPRTSGTRPYQETQYF. DNA for the CDR3: TGTGCCAGCAGTCCAAGGACTAGCGGGACACGACCCTACCAAGAGACCCAGTACTTC. The rearrangement joins TRBV28 to TRBJ2-5; 12 nucleotides agree with TRBD2. V lost 5 bases, J lost 0 bases, and 13 bases stayed unmatched. The CDR3 has 19 amino acids. CDR1 MDHEN and CDR2 SYDVKM come from the germline V gene. Combining the CDR3 with reference TRBV28 and TRBJ2-5 gives the whole variable domain DVKVTQSSRYLVKRTGEKVFLECVQDMDHENMFWYRQDPGLGLRLIYFSYDVKMKEKGDIPEGYSVSREKKERFSLILESASTNQTSMYLCASSPRTSGTRPYQETQYFGPGTRLLVL.